The clone carrying this T cell receptor (beta chain) has just a few counts. Each CDR3 protein is one row after TCRdb ran MiXCR on the 5' RACE reads. The repertoire consists of 57,000 or so distinct CDR3 sequences, with around 12% occurring once and the leading ten covering about 5%. The data belong to a study of early T cells in non-severe SARS-CoV-2 infection. CDR1 is MDHEN and CDR2 is SYDVKM in the germline V gene. J gave up 1 base and V 10 bases, and 3 bases lay outside the gene matches. CDR3 size: 12 residues. This TCR came from an adult who was a healthcare worker with PCR-confirmed SARS-CoV-2 infection or an uninfected control (not recorded which). The chain recombines TRBV28 with TRBJ1-1, with 7 bases lining up with TRBD1. Sequenced input: whole blood. The DNA of the CDR3 is TGTGCCACCAGACAGGGGAACACTGAAGCTTTCTTT. Its translation: CATRQGNTEAFF.